The 29 T cell receptor beta chains reported below all come from one sample, sequenced in a study of beta chain features in type 1 diabetes. The study reverse transcribed the entire isolated RNA, so it sequenced expressed TCRB transcripts. Here immunoSEQ multiplex PCR was the method, and the copy in TCRdb shows in-frame clones only, minus some. The profile shows 600,000 or so clones, roughly an eighth of them singletons. These receptors have no identified antigens. General study results and limits: Researchers report that Type 1 diabetes patients had moderately but significantly shorter TCRB CDR3s across all four CD4+ subsets.

Sequencing used naive CD4+ T cells from blood. The receptors shown here come from a man aged 18 to 29 with type 1 diabetes.

A note on this clone: At one end the junction does not follow the germline gene, possibly because of a read error. V usage is TRBV9 and J usage is TRBJ2-7; the D gene is possibly TRBD1 (6 bases). CDR3 size: 15 residues. CDR1 SGDLS and CDR2 YYNGEE come from the germline V gene. The CDR3 sequence: CASSVDTGYSNEQYF. In nucleotides, the CDR3 is TGTGCCAGCAGCGTTGATACAGGGTACTCCAACGAGCAGTACTTC.

The V and J genes are TRBV30 and TRBJ2-2; no definite D call. The CDR3 extends over 11 amino acids. Germline V gene data show CDR1 as GTSNPN and CDR2 as SVGIG (reference sequence). The V end lost 6 bases, the J end lost 2 bases, and 4 bases lay between the germline ends. The CDR3 DNA reads as TGTGCCTGCTCTAACACCGGGGAGCTGTTTTTT. Amino acid sequence: CACSNTGELFF. Full variable domain (rest looked up from reference TRBV30 and TRBJ2-2): SQTIHQWPATLVQPVGSPLSLECTVEGTSNPNLYWYRQAAGRGLQLLFYSVGIGQISSEVPQNLSASRPQDRQFILSSKKLLLSDSGFYLCACSNTGELFFGEGSRLTVL.

This clone was observed a few times. The rearrangement joins TRBV28 to TRBJ2-1; tentatively, D is TRBD1 or TRBD2 (5 bases each). With 2 bases removed from V and 15 bases from J, the gap between germline ends came to 17 bases. Germline V gene sequence: CDR1 MDHEN, CDR2 SYDVKM. The CDR3 sequence is 13 residues long. For the CDR3, the DNA is TGTGCCAGCAGTTTAGGGGGTCCGACAGACTCGTTCTTC. Translating gives CASSLGGPTDSFF.

The V and J genes are TRBV7-9 and TRBJ1-1; D is unclear. Germline assignment: CDR1 SEHNR and CDR2 FQNEAQ (reference sequence). The CDR3 runs 13 residues. The CDR3 region is CAATSGENTEAFF. In DNA, the CDR3 is TGTGCGGCTACCTCTGGGGAGAACACTGAAGCTTTCTTT.

This clone was seen only a few times. The chain uses TRBV5-1 and TRBJ1-4; D remains unclear. The V gene's germline CDR1 is SGHRS and CDR2 YFSETQ. This CDR3 is 15 amino acids long. Trimming cost V 4 bases and J 0 bases, with 10 bases left between them. This chain's CDR3 is CASSPGGSTNEKLFF. CDR3 sequence (DNA): TGCGCCAGCAGCCCGGGAGGGTCAACTAATGAAAAACTGTTTTTT.

CDR3 bases: TGTGCCAGCAGTTCGGGGCGGAGCACAGATACGCAGTATTTT. Translated: CASSSGRSTDTQYF. The chain combines TRBV6-1 with TRBJ2-3; D may correspond to TRBD1 or TRBD2 (5 bases each). The V and J ends lost 5 bases and 0 bases respectively, with 9 bases between them. The CDR3 is 14 amino acids. The germline gives CDR1 MNHNS, CDR2 SASEGT.

This clone was seen more than once but under ten times. This chain uses TRBV30 with TRBJ2-7; tentatively, D is TRBD1 (6 bases). Deletions cut 3 bases from V and 12 bases from J, with 12 bases between. CDR3 size: 10 residues. CDR1 and CDR2 (germline): GTSNPN, SVGIG (reference sequence). The DNA for the CDR3 is TGTGCCTGGAGGGGACAAGCAGGGTACTTC. Its translation: CAWRGQAGYF.

J is TRBJ2-1 and V is TRBV4-3; D tentatively reads TRBD1 or TRBD2 (5 bases each). V was clipped by 4 bases and J by 9 bases, with 22 bases between them. Germline CDR1 and CDR2: LGHNA and YSLEER. The length of the CDR3 is 16 residues. This CDR3 reads CASSRDLDPPPGEQFF. The DNA of the CDR3 is TGCGCCAGCAGCCGGGACCTGGACCCACCCCCCGGTGAGCAGTTCTTC.

This clone has only a few counts. The V gene is TRBV6-1, the J gene TRBJ2-7, with a weak D call TRBD1 (5 bases). V lost 6 bases, J lost 6 bases, and 15 bases lay in between. Germline lookup yields CDR1 MNHNS and CDR2 SASEGT. The CDR3 loop spans 13 amino acids. Here the CDR3 reads CASSWTRPGEQYF. The CDR3 DNA follows: TGTGCCAGCAGCTGGACACGGCCGGGCGAGCAGTACTTC.

This clone has only a few counts. In DNA form, the CDR3 reads TGTGCCAGCAGCTTGAGTAGCGTGGACACCGGGGAGCTGTTTTTT. It encodes CASSLSSVDTGELFF. This sequence joins TRBV5-4 and TRBJ2-2, with a possible D match to TRBD2 (5 bases). The germline V gene encodes CDR1 SGHNT and CDR2 YYREEE (reference sequence). The CDR3 has 15 residues. V lost 1 base to trimming and J lost 3 bases, with 10 bases between them.

For this clone: An end of the junction does not agree with germline; a read error may underlie this. The chain couples TRBV7-2 to TRBJ2-3; 11 bases align to TRBD2. CDR1 and CDR2 (germline): SGHTA, FQGNSA. The CDR3 loop spans 15 amino acids. CDR3 loop: CASTLAGGPADTQYF. The CDR3 coding sequence is TGTGCCAGCACCTTAGCGGGGGGGCCTGCAGATACGCAGTATTTT.

This clone was counted only a few times. The chain employs TRBV29-1 and TRBJ2-1, with D hard to call. V lost 6 bases and J lost 0, with 12 bases in between. The CDR3 extends over 14 amino acids. From germline, CDR1 is SQVTM and CDR2 ANQGSEA. CDR3 nucleotides: TGCAGCGTCGATCACAGAGCCTCCTACAATGAGCAGTTCTTC. Translation gives CSVDHRASYNEQFF.

The table lists this clone with a few counts. The junction differs from germline at one of its ends, possibly a read error. The CDR3 reads CASSQQNIGELFF. CDR3 bases: TGTGCCAGCAGCCAACAGAACATCGGGGAGCTGTTTTTT. The rearrangement links TRBV14 to TRBJ2-2; no clear D gene. This CDR3 comprises 13 residues. In germline, CDR1 is SGHDN, CDR2 FVKESK. The complete variable domain, with remaining parts taken from reference TRBV14 and TRBJ2-2, reads EAGVTQFPSHSVIEKGQTVTLRCDPISGHDNLYWYRRVMGKEIKFLLHFVKESKQDESGMPNNRFLAERTGGTYSTLKVQPAELEDSGVYFCASSQQNIGELFFGEGSRLTVL.

This clone was found a few times. The chain carries TRBV25-1 and TRBJ2-7, with D possibly being TRBD1 or TRBD2 (7 bases each). CDR3 length equals 13 residues. Germline CDR1 is MGHDK and CDR2 is SYGVNS. Trimming stripped 2 bases from V and 6 bases from J, with 11 bases between. This CDR3 reads CASSEQGEGEQYF. CDR3 DNA: TGTGCCAGCAGTGAACAGGGGGAGGGCGAGCAGTACTTC.

The sample holds a few counts of this clone. The chain employs TRBV20-1 and TRBJ2-5; tentatively, D is TRBD1 or TRBD2 (5 bases each). CDR1 and CDR2 (germline): DFQATT, SNEGSKA (reference sequence). Between the trimmed V and J ends, which lost 6 bases and 9 bases, there was a span of 11 bases. The CDR3 is made up of 10 amino acids. CDR3 sequence (DNA): TGCAGTGCCCCCATGGGGGCCCAGTACTTC. This codes for CSAPMGAQYF.

The rearrangement joins TRBV10-3 to TRBJ1-1; D unresolved. Germline lookup yields CDR1 ENHRY and CDR2 SYGVKD. V shed 4 bases and J shed 5 bases, with 17 bases lying between them. The CDR3 is 15 amino acids. The CDR3 protein is CAISVHGERDTEAFF. The DNA for the CDR3 is TGTGCCATCAGTGTTCACGGCGAAAGGGATACTGAAGCTTTCTTT.

This clone was observed a few times. The sample holds other DNA sequences that translate to the same CDR3. For the CDR3, the DNA is TGTGCCACCAGCCCACGGGGAAACACTGAAGCTTTCTTT. Residues: CATSPRGNTEAFF. The chain employs TRBV15 and TRBJ1-1; no definite D call. Germline loops: CDR1 LNHNV, CDR2 YYDKDF (reference sequence). The CDR3 runs 13 residues. V shed 5 bases and J shed 2 bases, with 9 bases lying between them. The complete variable domain, with remaining parts taken from reference TRBV15 and TRBJ1-1, reads DAMVIQNPRYQVTQFGKPVTLSCSQTLNHNVMYWYQQKSSQAPKLLFHYYDKDFNNEADTPDNFQSRRPNTSFCFLDIRSPGLGDTAMYLCATSPRGNTEAFFGQGTRLTVV.

This chain uses TRBV28 with TRBJ2-7; D call uncertain. The CDR3 runs to 12 residues. Germline V lookup: CDR1 MDHEN, CDR2 SYDVKM. The ends were cut back, 5 bases at V and 3 bases at J, with 8 bases in the middle. The CDR3 DNA sequence: TGTGCCAGCAGTGCCCTCGGCTACGAGCAGTACTTC. Amino acid sequence: CASSALGYEQYF.

This clone appeared a few times. CDR3 nucleotides: TGTGCCAGCCGTTTGCCACCGAGCCAGCCCCAGCATTTT. This sequence encodes CASRLPPSQPQHF. The chain recombines TRBV19 with TRBJ1-5; the D is unclear. The CDR3 loop spans 13 amino acids. Germline CDR1 and CDR2: LNHDA and SQIVND (reference sequence). Trimming took 9 bases from V and 7 from J, leaving 16 bases between them.

The J gene is TRBJ2-1, the V gene TRBV9, with a tentative D call TRBD1 (6 bases). CDR1 is SGDLS and CDR2 is YYNGEE in the germline V gene. The V and J ends lost 1 base and 9 bases respectively, with 20 bases between them. CDR3 length: 16 amino acids. CDR3: CASSVMSTGRVSEQFF. The CDR3 coding sequence is TGTGCCAGCAGCGTAATGAGTACAGGGCGGGTTAGTGAGCAGTTCTTC. The variable domain in full, with the rest retrieved from reference TRBV9 and TRBJ2-1, is DSGVTQTPKHLITATGQRVTLRCSPRSGDLSVYWYQQSLDQGLQFLIQYYNGEERAKGNILERFSAQQFPDLHSELNLSSLELGDSALYFCASSVMSTGRVSEQFFGPGTRLTVL.

The rearrangement uses TRBV5-1 and TRBJ2-6; D is ambiguous. The germline V gene encodes CDR1 SGHRS and CDR2 YFSETQ. The CDR3 totals 15 residues. Trimming pared 4 bases from V and 4 bases from J, leaving 12 bases between. CDR3: CASSQPQAGANVLTF. The CDR3 DNA sequence: TGCGCCAGCAGCCAGCCCCAGGCCGGGGCCAACGTCCTGACTTTC.

The chain carries TRBV6-1 and TRBJ1-4, with 8 bases that match TRBD1. CDR1 and CDR2 (germline): MNHNS, SASEGT. With V trimmed by 8 bases and J by 6 bases, 11 bases remained unmatched. This CDR3 has 15 residues. The CDR3 DNA sequence: TGTGCCAGCGGTCCCGGGACAGGTTTGGATGAAAAACTGTTTTTT. This encodes CASGPGTGLDEKLFF.

The chain has TRBV4-3 and TRBJ1-1, with D tentatively TRBD1 (5 bases). The CDR3 covers 16 residues. Germline values: CDR1 LGHNA, CDR2 YSLEER. Trimming took off 0 bases at V and 1 base at J, with 12 bases between the two ends. This CDR3 is CASSQESGMKNTEAFF. In DNA, the CDR3 is TGCGCCAGCAGCCAAGAATCAGGGATGAAGAACACTGAAGCTTTCTTT.

V and J are TRBV7-2 and TRBJ2-7; TRBD2 might be the D (6 bases). V was pared by 4 bases and J by 4 bases, with 11 bases between. The CDR3 extends over 13 amino acids. Germline V gene data show CDR1 as SGHTA and CDR2 as FQGNSA. CDR3 region: CASSSQRVYEQYF. CDR3 in DNA: TGTGCCAGCAGCTCGCAGCGGGTTTACGAGCAGTACTTC.

This chain links TRBV6-6 with TRBJ2-3; D is perhaps TRBD1 (5 bases). The CDR3 spans 14 residues. The germline V and J ends were trimmed by 0 bases and 2 bases, with 6 bases remaining between them. Per the germline V gene, CDR1 is MNHNY and CDR2 is SVGAGI (reference sequence). CDR3 loop: CASSYSRVTDTQYF. DNA of the CDR3: TGTGCCAGCAGTTACTCCAGGGTCACAGATACGCAGTATTTT.

This clone was seen a handful of times. The CDR3 loop is CSVYGTKNTEAFF. The DNA for the CDR3 is TGCAGCGTTTACGGCACGAAGAACACTGAAGCTTTCTTT. The genes are TRBV29-1 and TRBJ1-1, with D hard to call. The CDR3 extends over 13 amino acids. V was cut by 5 bases and J by 1 base, with 11 bases left in between. Germline CDR1 is SQVTM and CDR2 is ANQGSEA.

This clone has only a few counts. The V gene is TRBV19, the J gene TRBJ2-3; TRBD1 or TRBD2 may be the D gene (5 bases each). CDR1 is LNHDA and CDR2 is SQIVND in the germline V gene (reference sequence). V lost 7 bases, J lost 2 bases, and 10 bases lay in between. The CDR3 is 13 amino acids. The DNA for the CDR3 is TGTGCCAGTAACCCGGGGCACACAGATACGCAGTATTTT. It encodes CASNPGHTDTQYF.

This clone showed up just a few times. The genes are TRBV7-2 and TRBJ1-5; 8 nucleotides agree with TRBD1. This CDR3 has 15 residues. Looked up from germline, CDR1 is SGHTA and CDR2 is FQGNSA. V was pared by 2 bases and J by 5 bases, with 5 bases of the junction left unmatched. Here the CDR3 reads CASSLFGTGDQPQHF. The CDR3, as DNA: TGTGCCAGCAGCTTATTCGGGACAGGAGATCAGCCCCAGCATTTT.

In this sample, this clone turned up a few times. The rearrangement uses TRBV29-1 and TRBJ2-3; 10 bases agree with TRBD2. Looked up from germline, CDR1 is SQVTM and CDR2 is ANQGSEA. After removal of 4 bases from V and 8 bases from J, the junction contained 9 bases not matched to a gene. The CDR3 is 14 amino acids. In DNA form, the CDR3 reads TGCAGCGTTGTAGCGGGGGGACCCCCCGGTACGCAGTATTTT. Protein sequence: CSVVAGGPPGTQYF.